Shown below are 15 T cell receptor beta chains from a single sample sequenced in a study of OX40 agonist ivuxolimab in advanced cancers. Clones were read by immunoSEQ multiplex PCR, and TCRdb kept only the in-frame ones, dropping some. The sample lists 45,000 to 60,000 clones; about 91% were seen once. The sequencing here drew on CD4+ or CD8+ T cells sorted from blood, taken in a trial of the OX40 agonist ivuxolimab. These receptors were collected from an adult with an advanced solid tumor such as melanoma, head and neck, liver or kidney cancer.

The genes are TRBV27 and TRBJ2-7, with D possibly being TRBD1 (6 bases). Trimming pared 2 bases from V and 4 bases from J, leaving 12 bases between. The germline gives CDR1 MNHEY, CDR2 SMNVEV (reference sequence). The CDR3 spans 14 residues. CDR3 region: CASSLGQFGYEQYF. CDR3 in DNA: TGTGCCAGCAGTTTAGGACAGTTCGGATACGAGCAGTACTTC.

This clone showed up just a few times. V is TRBV6-5 and J is TRBJ1-2, with D perhaps matching TRBD1 (5 bases). Germline values: CDR1 MNHEY, CDR2 SVGAGI. Deletions cut 7 bases from V and 7 bases from J, with 16 bases between. The CDR3 runs to 13 residues. DNA for the CDR3: TGTGCCAGCACCCAAGACAGAGCCCGTGGCTACACCTTC. Translating gives CASTQDRARGYTF.

The CDR3 loop is CASSEMAGGTQETQYF. The CDR3 nucleotides are TGTGCCAGCAGTGAAATGGCGGGAGGTACCCAAGAGACCCAGTACTTC. This chain links TRBV2 with TRBJ2-5, with 8 bases fitting TRBD2. The CDR3 loop spans 16 amino acids. In germline, CDR1 is SNHLY, CDR2 FYNNEI. J was trimmed by 1 base and V by 2 bases; bases with no gene match: 6.

The V gene is TRBV4-3, the J gene TRBJ2-5; 8 positions match TRBD1. V was clipped by 6 bases and J by 5 bases; unmatched bases: 5. This CDR3 contains 13 residues. Germline lookup yields CDR1 LGHNA and CDR2 YSLEER. CDR3: CASSPRGRETQYF. CDR3 DNA: TGCGCCAGCAGTCCCAGGGGGCGGGAGACCCAGTACTTC.

This chain uses TRBV4-1 with TRBJ2-2; 7 bases agree with TRBD1. The CDR3 sequence is 16 residues long. V lost 1 base to trimming and J lost 2 bases; unmatched junction nucleotides: 4. Per germline, CDR1 MGHRA and CDR2 YSYEKL. CDR3 protein: CASSQVRDSNTGELFF. The DNA of the CDR3 is TGCGCCAGCAGCCAAGTCCGGGACAGTAACACCGGGGAGCTGTTTTTT.

V gene TRBV28 combines with J gene TRBJ1-3; the D is unclear. V was pared by 3 bases and J by 1 base, with 1 base between. The CDR3 is 12 amino acids. Germline CDR1 MDHEN, CDR2 SYDVKM. The DNA for the CDR3 is TGTGCCAGCAGTTTTTCTGGAAACACCATATATTTT. Translated: CASSFSGNTIYF.

The DNA for the CDR3 is TGTGCCAGCAGCGTAGCTGGGACAGCCGCCTACGAGCAGTACTTC. Translation: CASSVAGTAAYEQYF. The chain joins TRBV9 to TRBJ2-7; TRBD1 matches 7 bases. The CDR3 loop spans 15 amino acids. V gave up 0 bases and J gave up 2 bases; unmatched junction bases: 5. Germline CDR1 and CDR2: SGDLS and YYNGEE.

V is TRBV7-9 and J is TRBJ2-5; perhaps TRBD1 as D (8 bases). CDR1 is SEHNR, CDR2 FQNEAQ, per germline (reference sequence). This CDR3 has 15 residues. The V end lost 0 bases, the J end lost 5 bases, and 13 bases lay between the germline ends. The CDR3 spells CASSLAPQGGETQYF. CDR3 DNA sequence: TGTGCCAGCAGCTTAGCCCCACAGGGGGGGGAGACCCAGTACTTC.

The chain uses TRBV27 and TRBJ1-2, with 7 bases matching TRBD1. With V trimmed by 6 bases and J by 3 bases, 7 bases remained unmatched. This CDR3 region has 14 residues. The germline gives CDR1 MNHEY, CDR2 SMNVEV (reference sequence). Here the CDR3 DNA reads TGTGCCAGCAGCCCCGGGACAGCGCACTATGGCTACACCTTC. It translates to CASSPGTAHYGYTF.

The chain links TRBV27 to TRBJ2-7, with 7 bases identical to TRBD1. CDR1 MNHEY and CDR2 SMNVEV come from the germline V gene (reference sequence). V lost 0 bases and J lost 2; bases outside the gene matches: 1. The length of the CDR3 is 14 residues. The CDR3 DNA reads as TGTGCCAGCAGTTTATCGAGGGGGCCCTACGAGCAGTACTTC. Translating gives CASSLSRGPYEQYF.

This chain connects TRBV9 to TRBJ2-7; 10 bases are a match to TRBD2. The CDR3 runs to 15 residues. With V trimmed by 4 bases and J by 1 base, 5 bases remained unmatched. Germline V gene sequence: CDR1 SGDLS, CDR2 YYNGEE. CDR3 DNA: TGTGCCAGCAGCCCCGGGACTAGCGCATCCTACGAGCAGTACTTC. This sequence encodes CASSPGTSASYEQYF. Complete variable domain (other parts from reference TRBV9 and TRBJ2-7): DSGVTQTPKHLITATGQRVTLRCSPRSGDLSVYWYQQSLDQGLQFLIQYYNGEERAKGNILERFSAQQFPDLHSELNLSSLELGDSALYFCASSPGTSASYEQYFGPGTRLTVT.

The chain uses TRBV19 and TRBJ1-1; no clear D gene. The V end was cut by 5 bases, the J end by 4 bases, with 14 bases between. Germline values: CDR1 LNHDA, CDR2 SQIVND (reference sequence). The CDR3 is 14 residues long. The CDR3 loop reads CASSLVAGLTEAFF. The CDR3 nucleotides are TGTGCCAGTAGTCTCGTGGCGGGCCTCACTGAAGCTTTCTTT.

The chain employs TRBV28 and TRBJ2-2, with a weak D call TRBD1 (6 bases). V lost 5 bases and J 6 bases, leaving 10 bases between the germline ends. Germline loops: CDR1 MDHEN, CDR2 SYDVKM. This CDR3 spans 13 amino acids. CDR3 in DNA: TGTGCCAGCAGTAAACAGGGAGCCGGGGAGCTGTTTTTT. As protein: CASSKQGAGELFF.

The chain employs TRBV11-2 and TRBJ2-7; 8 nucleotides match TRBD1. Germline CDR1 and CDR2: SGHAT and FQNNGV. With V trimmed by 4 bases and J by 5 bases, 10 bases remained unmatched. This CDR3 has 15 amino acids. CDR3 in DNA: TGTGCCAGCAGCTCCCGGGACAGGTCGGTCCACGAGCAGTACTTC. This translates into CASSSRDRSVHEQYF.

V and J are TRBV4-1 and TRBJ2-1, with 9 bases fitting TRBD2. J gave up 0 bases and V 4 bases, and 7 bases lay outside the gene matches. In germline, CDR1 is MGHRA, CDR2 YSYEKL. This CDR3 comprises 17 residues. The CDR3 spells CASSPVAGVSSYNEQFF. For the CDR3, the DNA is TGCGCCAGCAGCCCCGTAGCGGGAGTCAGCTCCTACAATGAGCAGTTCTTC.